The rows below give T cell receptor beta chains drawn from one sample of a study of regulatory T cells in long-lasting Graves disease. TCRdb called the multiplex PCR reads again in MiXCR, with one record for every CDR3 protein. The sample lists about 440,000 distinct CDR3 sequences, 15% occurring once. Another study also made use of these data, one on T cells in Graves' hyperthyroidism and ophthalmopathy.

The material sequenced was peripheral blood mononuclear cells (PBMCs), taken at new diagnosis, from a patient treated with antithyroid drugs. These receptors all stem from a woman under 40 with Graves disease. Each CDR3 is given with its conserved first and last residue. The order of the fields is J gene, V gene, CDR3 length, clone size, D gene, CDR3 protein, CDR3 DNA. D genes are given only for firm matches. Clone size appears in some rows only: once, few, many, or a class for an expanded clone.

TRBJ2-1,TRBV20-1,15,many,TRBD2,CSARDGTSGSDEQFF,TGCAGTGCTAGAGATGGGACTAGTGGCTCCGATGAGCAGTTCTTC
TRBJ2-2,TRBV10-1,16,.,.,CASSEIGGANTGELFF,TGCGCCAGCAGTGAGATCGGCGGGGCGAACACCGGGGAGCTGTTTTTT
TRBJ1-1,TRBV3-1,14,many,.,CASSPLPYTNEAFF,TGTGCCAGCAGCCCCCTGCCATACACAAATGAAGCTTTCTTT
TRBJ2-5,TRBV24-1,14,many,.,CATSVPDGQETQYF,TGTGCCACCAGTGTCCCGGACGGCCAAGAGACCCAGTACTTC
TRBJ2-1,TRBV5-1,14,many,.,CASSLGVAANEQFF,TGCGCCAGCAGCTTAGGGGTAGCGGCAAATGAGCAGTTCTTC
TRBJ1-1,TRBV5-1,15,.,TRBD1,CASSPTGDRATEAFF,TGCGCCAGCAGCCCGACGGGGGACAGGGCAACCGAAGCTTTCTTT
TRBJ2-7,TRBV5-4,13,many,TRBD1,CASSAGTAYEQYF,TGTGCCAGCAGCGCCGGGACAGCCTACGAGCAGTACTTC
TRBJ1-4,TRBV12-3/TRBV12-4,12,many,TRBD1,CASSSRQGELFF,TGTGCCAGCAGTTCGCGGCAGGGGGAACTGTTTTTT
TRBJ2-2,TRBV12-5,15,.,.,CASGLVLSLGGELFF,TGTGCTAGTGGTTTGGTACTATCACTCGGCGGGGAGCTGTTTTTT
TRBJ1-2,TRBV29-1,11,many,.,CSVVGDYGYTF,TGCAGCGTTGTGGGGGACTATGGCTACACCTTC
TRBJ2-3,TRBV24-1,16,few,TRBD1,CATSDSGGPLTNTQYF,TGTGCCACCAGTGATTCAGGGGGACCGCTCACAAATACGCAGTATTTT
TRBJ2-3,TRBV12-3/TRBV12-4,15,.,.,CASSLGGFSTDTQYF,TGTGCCAGCAGTTTAGGCGGATTTAGCACAGATACGCAGTATTTT
TRBJ2-1,TRBV7-9,19,many,TRBD1,CASSFRFPGGQGIDNEQFF,TGTGCCAGCAGCTTTCGTTTTCCGGGCGGACAGGGAATAGACAATGAGCAGTTCTTC
TRBJ2-3,TRBV7-7,15,few,TRBD2,CASSLGREAPDTQYF,TGTGCCAGCAGCTTGGGGCGGGAGGCCCCAGATACGCAGTATTTT
TRBJ2-2,TRBV6-5,19,few,TRBD2,CASSYEWLAGTPGTGELFF,TGTGCCAGCAGTTACGAATGGCTAGCGGGCACCCCAGGCACCGGGGAGCTGTTTTTT
TRBJ2-5,TRBV7-9,16,few,.,CASSLLMDTGFGAQYF,TGTGCCAGCAGCCTCTTAATGGACACGGGGTTCGGGGCCCAGTACTTC
TRBJ2-7,TRBV12-3/TRBV12-4,16,many,TRBD2,CASSLFGGRADYEQYF,TGTGCCAGCAGTTTATTCGGCGGGAGGGCCGACTACGAGCAGTACTTC
TRBJ2-1,TRBV12-3/TRBV12-4,16,.,TRBD2,CAIAPGLAGVSNEQFF,TGTGCCATAGCACCGGGACTAGCGGGAGTTAGCAATGAGCAGTTCTTC
TRBJ1-5,TRBV20-1,12,many,.,CSATDSNQPQHF,TGCAGTGCTACGGACAGCAATCAGCCCCAGCATTTT
TRBJ2-7,TRBV2,16,many,.,CASTRGALETIYEQYF,TGTGCCAGCACCCGAGGGGCACTAGAGACTATCTACGAGCAGTACTTC
TRBJ1-1,TRBV20-1,14,.,.,CSAVRLLTSAEAFF,TGCAGTGCTGTCAGATTACTCACGTCGGCTGAAGCTTTCTTT
TRBJ2-3,TRBV29-1,16,few,.,CSVLTGDTGHTDTQYF,TGCAGCGTTCTAACAGGCGATACGGGACACACAGATACGCAGTATTTT
TRBJ2-2,TRBV9,12,few,.,CASSVENGELFF,TGTGCCAGCAGCGTAGAGAATGGGGAGCTGTTTTTT
TRBJ1-5,TRBV27,15,.,.,CASRARLGTSEPQHF,TGTGCCAGCAGAGCCCGTTTAGGCACCTCGGAGCCCCAGCATTTT
TRBJ1-1,TRBV20-1,15,many,.,CSATQAGRANTEAFF,TGCAGTGCTACCCAGGCCGGCAGGGCGAACACTGAAGCTTTCTTT
TRBJ1-2,TRBV19,15,.,.,CASSPSTGPNYGYTF,TGTGCCAGTAGCCCTTCGACAGGCCCTAACTATGGCTACACCTTC
TRBJ2-6,TRBV7-9,17,few,.,CASPRTAGEGGANVLTF,TGTGCCAGCCCCAGGACTGCAGGGGAAGGGGGGGCCAACGTCCTGACTTTC
TRBJ2-2,TRBV12-3/TRBV12-4,16,many,TRBD2,CASSLAGVGNTGELFF,TGTGCCAGCAGTTTGGCGGGAGTAGGAAACACCGGGGAGCTGTTTTTT
TRBJ2-7,TRBV3-1,14,many,.,CASSQDGTSYEQYF,TGTGCCAGCAGCCAAGATGGGACGTCCTACGAGCAGTACTTC
TRBJ2-7,TRBV18,13,many,.,CASSPQGTYEQYF,TGTGCCAGCTCACCACAGGGGACATACGAGCAGTACTTC
TRBJ2-7,TRBV11-3,15,few,TRBD2,CASSFSGTTTYEQYF,TGTGCCAGCAGCTTCTCCGGGACTACCACCTACGAGCAGTACTTC
TRBJ2-7,TRBV6-5,15,many,.,CASSYRALAWYEQYF,TGTGCCAGCAGTTACAGGGCCCTAGCATGGTACGAGCAGTACTTC
TRBJ2-7,TRBV9,14,many,.,CASSVGDNQYEQYF,TGTGCCAGCAGCGTGGGGGACAACCAATACGAGCAGTACTTC
TRBJ1-2,TRBV3-1,12,many,.,CASSSGRRGYTF,TGTGCCAGCAGTTCGGGCCGACGTGGCTACACCTTC
TRBJ1-1,TRBV10-2,15,.,TRBD1,CASSENDRVNTEAFF,TGCGCCAGCAGTGAGAATGACAGGGTGAACACTGAAGCTTTCTTT
TRBJ2-1,TRBV18,15,few,.,CASSRQGGSHNEQFF,TGTGCCAGCTCACGACAGGGAGGGTCCCACAATGAGCAGTTCTTC